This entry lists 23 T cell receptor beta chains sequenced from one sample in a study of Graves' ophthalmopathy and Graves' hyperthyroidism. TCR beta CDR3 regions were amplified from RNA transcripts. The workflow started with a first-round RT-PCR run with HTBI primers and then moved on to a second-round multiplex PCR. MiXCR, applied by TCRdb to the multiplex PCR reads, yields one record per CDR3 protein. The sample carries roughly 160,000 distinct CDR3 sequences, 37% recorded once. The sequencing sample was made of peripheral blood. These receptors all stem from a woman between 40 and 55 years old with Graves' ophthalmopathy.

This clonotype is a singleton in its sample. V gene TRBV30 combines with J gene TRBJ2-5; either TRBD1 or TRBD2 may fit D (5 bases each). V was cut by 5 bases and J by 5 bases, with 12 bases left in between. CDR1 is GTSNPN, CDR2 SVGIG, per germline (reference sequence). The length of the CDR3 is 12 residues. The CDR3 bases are TGTGCCTGGGGGGACCACCGGGAGACCCAGTACTTC. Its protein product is CAWGDHRETQYF.

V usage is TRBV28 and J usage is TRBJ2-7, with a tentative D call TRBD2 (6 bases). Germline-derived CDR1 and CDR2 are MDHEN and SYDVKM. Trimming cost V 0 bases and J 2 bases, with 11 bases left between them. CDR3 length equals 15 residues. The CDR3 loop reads CASSLWGEETYEQYF. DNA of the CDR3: TGTGCCAGCAGTTTATGGGGGGAGGAAACCTACGAGCAGTACTTC.

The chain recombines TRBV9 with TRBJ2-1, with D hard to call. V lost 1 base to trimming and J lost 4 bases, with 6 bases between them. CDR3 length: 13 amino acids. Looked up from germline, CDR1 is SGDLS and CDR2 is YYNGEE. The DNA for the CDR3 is TGTGCCAGCAGCGTACTGGAGTACAATGAGCAGTTCTTC. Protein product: CASSVLEYNEQFF.

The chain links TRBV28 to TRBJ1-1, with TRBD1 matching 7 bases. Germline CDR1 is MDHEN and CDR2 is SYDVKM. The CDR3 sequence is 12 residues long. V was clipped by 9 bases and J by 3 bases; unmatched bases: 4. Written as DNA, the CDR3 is TGTGCCAGTCAGGGGGTTGACACTGAAGCTTTCTTT. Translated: CASQGVDTEAFF.

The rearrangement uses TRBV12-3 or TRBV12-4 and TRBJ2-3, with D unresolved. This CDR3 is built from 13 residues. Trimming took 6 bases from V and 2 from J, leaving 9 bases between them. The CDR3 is CASRLRTTDTQYF. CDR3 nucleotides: TGTGCCAGCAGGTTGAGGACCACAGATACGCAGTATTTT.

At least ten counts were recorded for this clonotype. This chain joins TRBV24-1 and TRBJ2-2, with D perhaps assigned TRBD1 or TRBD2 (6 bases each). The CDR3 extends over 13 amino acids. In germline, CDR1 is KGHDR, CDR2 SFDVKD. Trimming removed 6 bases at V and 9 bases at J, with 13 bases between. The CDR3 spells CATSPGAYRELFF. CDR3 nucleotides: TGTGCCACCAGTCCGGGGGCCTACCGGGAGCTGTTTTTT.

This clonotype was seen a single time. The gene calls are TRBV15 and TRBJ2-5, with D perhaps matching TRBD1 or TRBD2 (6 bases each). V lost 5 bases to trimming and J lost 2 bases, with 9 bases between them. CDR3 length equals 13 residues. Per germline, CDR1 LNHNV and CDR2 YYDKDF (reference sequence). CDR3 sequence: CATSGGTQETQYF. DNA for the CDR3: TGTGCCACCAGCGGCGGGACACAAGAGACCCAGTACTTC.

The CDR3 is CATSRFQQTNIQYF. The CDR3 DNA reads as TGTGCCACCAGCAGGTTCCAACAGACAAACATTCAGTACTTC. V usage is TRBV15 and J usage is TRBJ2-4; no clear D gene. The CDR3 runs 14 residues. Trimming took 3 bases from V and 6 from J, leaving 12 bases between them. The germline gives CDR1 LNHNV, CDR2 YYDKDF (reference sequence).

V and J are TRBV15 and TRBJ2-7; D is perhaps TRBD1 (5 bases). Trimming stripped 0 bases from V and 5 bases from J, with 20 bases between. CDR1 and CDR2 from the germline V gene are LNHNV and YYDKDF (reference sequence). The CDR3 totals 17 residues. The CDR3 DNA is TGTGCCACCAGCAGAGAGGTCGGAAGGGGCAGGATGGACGAGCAGTACTTC. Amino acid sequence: CATSREVGRGRMDEQYF.

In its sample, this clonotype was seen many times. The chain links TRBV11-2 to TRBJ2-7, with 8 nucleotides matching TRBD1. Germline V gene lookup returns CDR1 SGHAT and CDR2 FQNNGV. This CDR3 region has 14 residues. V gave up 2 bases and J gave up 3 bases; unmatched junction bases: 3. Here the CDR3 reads CASSLSTGGYEQYF. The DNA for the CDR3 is TGTGCCAGCAGCTTATCAACAGGGGGCTACGAGCAGTACTTC.

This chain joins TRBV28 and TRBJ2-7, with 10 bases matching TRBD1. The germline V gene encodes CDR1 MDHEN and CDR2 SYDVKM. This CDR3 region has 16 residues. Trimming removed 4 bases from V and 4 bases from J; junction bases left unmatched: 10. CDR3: CASSYPMDRGLYEQYF. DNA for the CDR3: TGTGCCAGCAGTTACCCCATGGACAGGGGGTTATACGAGCAGTACTTC.

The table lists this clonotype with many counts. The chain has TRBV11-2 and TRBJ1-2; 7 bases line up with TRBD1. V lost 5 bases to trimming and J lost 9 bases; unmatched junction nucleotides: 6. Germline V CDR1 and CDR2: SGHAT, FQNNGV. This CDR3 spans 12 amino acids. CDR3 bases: TGTGCCAGCAGCGCCCCAGGGGGTAGCTACACCTTC. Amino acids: CASSAPGGSYTF.

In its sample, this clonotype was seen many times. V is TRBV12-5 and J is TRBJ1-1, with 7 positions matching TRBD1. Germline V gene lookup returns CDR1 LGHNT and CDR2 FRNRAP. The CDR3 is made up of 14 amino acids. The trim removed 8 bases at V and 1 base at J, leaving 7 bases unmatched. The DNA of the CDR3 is TGTGCTAGTACATCTCAGGGGGGGAACACTGAAGCTTTCTTT. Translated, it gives CASTSQGGNTEAFF.

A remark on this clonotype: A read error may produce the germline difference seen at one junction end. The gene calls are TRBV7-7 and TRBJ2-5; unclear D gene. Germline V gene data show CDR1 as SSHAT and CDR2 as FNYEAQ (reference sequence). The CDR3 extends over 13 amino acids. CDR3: CASSLFSLETQYF. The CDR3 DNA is TGTGCTAGCAGCTTATTTTCCCTGGAGACCCAGTACTTC. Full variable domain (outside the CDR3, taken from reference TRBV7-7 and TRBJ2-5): GAGVSQSPRYKVTKRGQDVTLRCDPISSHATLYWYQQALGQGPEFLTYFNYEAQPDKSGLPSDRFSAERPEGSISTLTIQRTEQRDSAMYRCASSLFSLETQYFGPGTRLLVL.

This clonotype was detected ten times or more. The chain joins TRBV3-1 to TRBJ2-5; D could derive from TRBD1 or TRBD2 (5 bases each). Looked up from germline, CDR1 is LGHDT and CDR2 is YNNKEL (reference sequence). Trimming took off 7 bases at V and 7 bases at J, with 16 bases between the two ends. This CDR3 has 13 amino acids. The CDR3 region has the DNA TGTGCCAGCACCACTGGGGGTTCGGGGACCCAGTACTTC. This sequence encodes CASTTGGSGTQYF.

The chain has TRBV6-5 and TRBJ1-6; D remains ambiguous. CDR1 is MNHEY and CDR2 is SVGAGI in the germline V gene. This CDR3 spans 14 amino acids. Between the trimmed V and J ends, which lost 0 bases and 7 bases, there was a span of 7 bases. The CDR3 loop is CASSYSGQNSPLHF. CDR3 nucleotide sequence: TGTGCCAGCAGTTACTCCGGGCAGAATTCACCCCTCCACTTT.

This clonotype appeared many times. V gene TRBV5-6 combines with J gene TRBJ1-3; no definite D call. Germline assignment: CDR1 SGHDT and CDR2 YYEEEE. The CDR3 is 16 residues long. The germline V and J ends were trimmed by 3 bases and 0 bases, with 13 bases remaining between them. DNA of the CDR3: TGTGCCAGCAGCTATCGGGCCCCTCACTCTGGAAACACCATATATTTT. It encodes CASSYRAPHSGNTIYF.

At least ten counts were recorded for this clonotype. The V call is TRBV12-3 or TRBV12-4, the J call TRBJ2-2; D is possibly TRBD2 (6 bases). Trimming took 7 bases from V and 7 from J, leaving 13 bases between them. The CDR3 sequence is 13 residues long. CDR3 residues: CASTLLGGGELFF. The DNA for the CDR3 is TGTGCCAGCACCCTGTTGGGAGGCGGGGAGCTGTTTTTT.

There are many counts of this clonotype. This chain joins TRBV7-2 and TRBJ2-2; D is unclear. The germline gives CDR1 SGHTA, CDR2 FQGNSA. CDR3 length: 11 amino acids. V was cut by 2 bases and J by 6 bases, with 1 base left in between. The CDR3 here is CASSLPGELFF. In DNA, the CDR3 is TGTGCCAGCAGCTTACCCGGGGAGCTGTTTTTT.

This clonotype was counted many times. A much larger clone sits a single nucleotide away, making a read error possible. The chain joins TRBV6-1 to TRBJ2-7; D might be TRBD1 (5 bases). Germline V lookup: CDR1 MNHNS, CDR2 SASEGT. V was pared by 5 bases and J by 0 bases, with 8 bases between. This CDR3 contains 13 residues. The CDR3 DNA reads TGTGCCAGCAGTCAAGACAGCTCCTACGAGCAGTACTTC. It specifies CASSQDSSYEQYF.

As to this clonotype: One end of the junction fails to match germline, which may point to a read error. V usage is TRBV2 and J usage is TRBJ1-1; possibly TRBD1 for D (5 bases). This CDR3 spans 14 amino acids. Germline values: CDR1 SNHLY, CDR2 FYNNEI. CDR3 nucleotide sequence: TGTGCCAGCACTTGGGGGGGGGTGGGCGGTGAAGCCTTCTTT. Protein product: CASTWGGVGGEAFF.

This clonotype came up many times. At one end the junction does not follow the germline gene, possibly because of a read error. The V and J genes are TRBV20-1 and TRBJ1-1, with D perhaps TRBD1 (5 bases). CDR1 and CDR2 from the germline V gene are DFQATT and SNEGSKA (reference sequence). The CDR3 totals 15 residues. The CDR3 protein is CSARSTATGSTGAFF. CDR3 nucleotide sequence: TGCAGTGCTAGATCCACCGCAACAGGTTCTACTGGAGCTTTCTTT.

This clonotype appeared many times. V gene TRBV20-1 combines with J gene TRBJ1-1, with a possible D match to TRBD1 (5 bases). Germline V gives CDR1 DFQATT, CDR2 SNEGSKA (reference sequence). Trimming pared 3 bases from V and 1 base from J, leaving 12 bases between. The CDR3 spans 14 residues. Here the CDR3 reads CSASLGPSNTEAFF. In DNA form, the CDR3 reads TGCAGTGCTAGCTTGGGACCCTCGAACACTGAAGCTTTCTTT.